This T cell receptor beta chain stems from a study of T cells after yellow fever vaccination. As concerns this clonotype: The junction departs from the called germline gene at one end, perhaps through a read error.

This CDR3 has 14 residues. Germline CDR1 is PRHDT and CDR2 is FYEKMQ (reference sequence). TCRdb re-derived calls from the 5' RACE reads in MiXCR, one entry per CDR3 protein. Here the sample spans 450,000 to 550,000 distinct CDR3 sequences, 15% to 20% being singletons. The receptor's source is a man aged 30 to 39 who received the YFV17D yellow fever vaccine. The sample in question was PBMCs, obtained 15 days after the yellow fever booster vaccination. The rearrangement joins TRBV13 to TRBJ2-5; D could derive from TRBD1 or TRBD2 (5 bases each). CDR3 coding DNA: TGTGCCAGCAGCTCGGGACGGGCCCAAGGGACCCAGTACTTC. Protein: CASSSGRAQGTQYF. The variable domain in full, with the rest retrieved from reference TRBV13 and TRBJ2-5, is AAGVIQSPRHLIKEKRETATLKCYPIPRHDTVYWYQQGPGQDPQFLISFYEKMQSDKGSIPDRFSAQQFSDYHSELNMSSLELGDSALYFCASSSGRAQGTQYFGPGTRLLVL.